What follows are 9 T cell receptor beta chains derived from one specimen sequenced in a study of molecular identifiers for immune sequencing clone quantification. TCRdb reprocessed the PCR reads with MiXCR, giving one entry per CDR3 protein. The sample lists about 640,000 distinct CDR3 sequences, less than 20% occurring once. Input material: naive CD8+ T cells from blood, with Jurkat cell RNA spiked in. Subset in this sample: FACS-sorted CD8+CD4-CCR7+CD45RA+ naive T cells. Receptors were obtained from a human donor in good health. Some libraries in this study had Jurkat cell RNA spiked in.

The chain uses TRBV7-9 and TRBJ2-2; weak D call: TRBD2 (6 bases). Trimming shortened V by 5 bases and J by 4 bases, and 17 bases separated the two germline ends. The V gene's germline CDR1 is SEHNR and CDR2 FQNEAQ (reference sequence). The CDR3 is 16 amino acids. The CDR3 DNA is TGTGCCAGCAGCCCGGAGGGGACGCAAATCACCGGGGAGCTGTTTTTT. Its translation: CASSPEGTQITGELFF.

This clonotype appeared a few times. The chain recombines TRBV4-1 with TRBJ2-1; TRBD1 agrees at 7 bases. From germline, CDR1 is MGHRA and CDR2 YSYEKL. The CDR3 is 16 amino acids. J lost 3 bases, V lost 0 bases, and 5 bases had no gene match. The CDR3 loop is CASSQDRGGIYNEQFF. The CDR3 nucleotides are TGCGCCAGCAGCCAAGATAGAGGGGGCATCTACAATGAGCAGTTCTTC.

This clonotype has a count of ten or more. CDR3 sequence: CASSPWDRSSTDTQYF. In DNA, the CDR3 is TGTGCCAGCAGTCCCTGGGACAGATCCAGCACAGATACGCAGTATTTT. V usage is TRBV6-2 or TRBV6-3 and J usage is TRBJ2-3; 7 positions agree with TRBD1. Germline-derived CDR1 and CDR2 are MNHEY and SVGEGT. This CDR3 comprises 16 residues. V was pared by 5 bases and J by 0 bases, with 8 bases of the junction left unmatched.

This chain connects TRBV6-2 or TRBV6-3 to TRBJ2-1; D unresolved. CDR1 is MNHEY, CDR2 SVGEGT, per germline. This CDR3 contains 16 residues. V gave up 2 bases and J gave up 3 bases, with 14 bases separating them. CDR3: CASSYQVPLIYNEQFF. Written as DNA, the CDR3 is TGTGCCAGCAGTTACCAGGTCCCCCTCATCTACAATGAGCAGTTCTTC.

This clonotype was seen many times. The chain joins TRBV2 to TRBJ2-7, with D tentatively TRBD2 (6 bases). The germline V and J ends were trimmed by 0 bases and 2 bases, with 14 bases remaining between them. The CDR3 contains 16 residues. CDR1 is SNHLY and CDR2 is FYNNEI in the germline V gene. CDR3 residues: CASSEAGAGPTYEQYF. The CDR3 coding sequence is TGTGCCAGCAGTGAAGCGGGCGCGGGGCCTACCTACGAGCAGTACTTC.

In this sample, this clonotype turned up many times. The V call is TRBV2, the J call TRBJ1-1; D not resolved. Per the germline V gene, CDR1 is SNHLY and CDR2 is FYNNEI. The CDR3 is 13 residues long. The V and J ends lost 5 bases and 4 bases respectively, with 11 bases between them. CDR3 bases: TGTGCCAGCAGTCGTGGGATGGGCACTGAAGCTTTCTTT. This encodes CASSRGMGTEAFF. The whole variable domain, filled in from reference TRBV2 and TRBJ1-1, reads EPEVTQTPSHQVTQMGQEVILRCVPISNHLYFYWYRQILGQKVEFLVSFYNNEISEKSEIFDDQFSVERPDGSNFTLKIRSTKLEDSAMYFCASSRGMGTEAFFGQGTRLTVV.

The rearrangement links TRBV2 to TRBJ1-1; D gene uncertain. Germline CDR1 is SNHLY and CDR2 is FYNNEI. V lost 7 bases, J lost 5 bases, and 17 bases lay in between. The CDR3 contains 14 residues. The CDR3 is CASNLGEYGTEAFF. Here the CDR3 DNA reads TGTGCCAGCAATCTTGGAGAGTATGGAACTGAAGCTTTCTTT.

This clonotype was counted at least ten times. This chain uses TRBV27 with TRBJ2-3, with D possibly TRBD2 on 6 matching bases. CDR3 length: 15 amino acids. The germline V and J ends were trimmed by 3 bases and 4 bases, with 14 bases remaining between them. The V gene's germline CDR1 is MNHEY and CDR2 SMNVEV (reference sequence). CDR3 DNA sequence: TGTGCCAGCAGTTTCTCCCGGGAGCCACCAGATACGCAGTATTTT. It encodes CASSFSREPPDTQYF.

As concerns this clonotype: This may be a read error, as it is one base from a much larger clone. The chain couples TRBV15 to TRBJ2-3, with no clear D. V lost 1 base and J lost 4, with 18 bases in between. Germline CDR1 is LNHNV and CDR2 is YYDKDF (reference sequence). CDR3 length equals 17 residues. The CDR3: CATSRVRLGDTPDTQYF. The CDR3 region has the DNA TGTGCCACCAGCAGAGTAAGGTTGGGCGACACCCCAGATACGCAGTATTTT.